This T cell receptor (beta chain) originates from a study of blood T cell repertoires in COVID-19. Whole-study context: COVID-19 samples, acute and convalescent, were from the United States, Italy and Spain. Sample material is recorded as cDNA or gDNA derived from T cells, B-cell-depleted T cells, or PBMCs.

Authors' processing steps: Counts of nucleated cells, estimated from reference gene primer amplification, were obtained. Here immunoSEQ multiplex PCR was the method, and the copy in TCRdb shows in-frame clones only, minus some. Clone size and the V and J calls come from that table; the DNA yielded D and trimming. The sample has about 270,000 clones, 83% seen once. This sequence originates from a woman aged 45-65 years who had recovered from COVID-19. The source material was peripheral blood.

The CDR3 loop reads CASSLGQGQSGNEKLFF. Here the CDR3 DNA reads TGTGCCAGCAGCCTGGGACAGGGGCAATCCGGAAATGAAAAACTGTTTTTT. The chain employs TRBV7-9 and TRBJ1-4; 10 nucleotides match TRBD1. After removal of 5 bases from V and 5 bases from J, the junction contained 11 bases not matched to a gene. CDR3 length: 17 residues. Per the germline V gene, CDR1 is SEHNR and CDR2 is FQNEAQ (reference sequence).